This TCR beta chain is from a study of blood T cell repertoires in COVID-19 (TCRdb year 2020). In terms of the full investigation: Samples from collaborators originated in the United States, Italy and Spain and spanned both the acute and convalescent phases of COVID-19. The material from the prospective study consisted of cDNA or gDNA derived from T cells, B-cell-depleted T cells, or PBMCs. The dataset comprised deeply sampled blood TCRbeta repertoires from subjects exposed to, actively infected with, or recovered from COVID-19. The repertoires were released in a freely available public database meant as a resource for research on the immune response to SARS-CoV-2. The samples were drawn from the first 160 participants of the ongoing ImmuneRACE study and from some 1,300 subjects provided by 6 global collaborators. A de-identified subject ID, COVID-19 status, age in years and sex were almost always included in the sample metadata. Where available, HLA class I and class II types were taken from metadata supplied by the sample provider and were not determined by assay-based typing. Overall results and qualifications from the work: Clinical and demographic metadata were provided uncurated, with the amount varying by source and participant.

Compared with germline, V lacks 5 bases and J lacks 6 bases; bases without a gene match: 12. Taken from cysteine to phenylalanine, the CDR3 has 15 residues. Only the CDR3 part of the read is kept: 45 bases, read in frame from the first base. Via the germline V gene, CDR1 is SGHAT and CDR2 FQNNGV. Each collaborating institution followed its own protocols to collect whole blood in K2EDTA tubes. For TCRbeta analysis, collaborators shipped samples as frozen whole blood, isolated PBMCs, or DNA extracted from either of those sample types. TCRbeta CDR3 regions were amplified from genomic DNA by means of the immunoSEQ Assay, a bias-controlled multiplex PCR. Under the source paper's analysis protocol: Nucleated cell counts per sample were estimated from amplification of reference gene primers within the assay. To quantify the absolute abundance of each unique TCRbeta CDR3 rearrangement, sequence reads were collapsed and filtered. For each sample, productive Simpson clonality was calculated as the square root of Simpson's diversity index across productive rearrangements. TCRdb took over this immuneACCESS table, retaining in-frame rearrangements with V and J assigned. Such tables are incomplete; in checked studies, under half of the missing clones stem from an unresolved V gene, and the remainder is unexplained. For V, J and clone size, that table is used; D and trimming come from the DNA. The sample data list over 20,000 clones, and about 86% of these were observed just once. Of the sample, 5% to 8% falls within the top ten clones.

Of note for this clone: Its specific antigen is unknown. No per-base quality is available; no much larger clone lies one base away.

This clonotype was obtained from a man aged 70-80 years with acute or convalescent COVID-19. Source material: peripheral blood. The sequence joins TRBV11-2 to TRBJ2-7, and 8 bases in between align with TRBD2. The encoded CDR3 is CASSPSGGVIGEQYF. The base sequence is TGTGCCAGCAGCCCATCCGGGGGGGTAATAGGCGAGCAGTACTTC.